Shown below are 23 T cell receptor beta chains from a single sample sequenced in a study of cytomegalovirus exposure and HLA in healthy donors. The PCR made use of 60 Vbeta and 13 Jbeta primers. The assay was immunoSEQ multiplex PCR, and TCRdb's table has in-frame clones only and misses some. This table has some 150,000 clones, around 82% appearing once. The source material was PBMCs. The receptors come from a woman aged 45 to 65 in good health and CMV-seropositive.

V usage is TRBV27 and J usage is TRBJ2-1; 15 positions agree with TRBD2. This CDR3 contains 16 residues. Germline V lookup: CDR1 MNHEY, CDR2 SMNVEV (reference sequence). The ends lost 5 bases at V and 7 bases at J; junction bases unmatched: 6. CDR3: CASSGPGTSGGNEQFF. In DNA form, the CDR3 reads TGTGCCAGCAGTGGTCCCGGGACTAGCGGGGGGAATGAGCAGTTCTTC.

For the CDR3, the DNA is TGTGCCAGCAGCGTAGGAACGGAGCAGGGTTTTAATTCACCCCTCCACTTT. Its translation: CASSVGTEQGFNSPLHF. The gene calls are TRBV9 and TRBJ1-6; TRBD1 is a possible D gene (5 bases). V was cut by 0 bases and J by 6 bases, with 16 bases left in between. The germline CDR1 and CDR2 sequences are SGDLS and YYNGEE. The CDR3 is made up of 17 amino acids.

Only a few counts were recorded for this clone. The rearrangement links TRBV2 to TRBJ2-7; tentatively, D is TRBD2 (5 bases). CDR1 is SNHLY and CDR2 is FYNNEI in the germline V gene. The V end was cut by 5 bases, the J end by 3 bases, with 8 bases between. The CDR3 contains 12 residues. CDR3 sequence reads: CASSRTVYEQYF. The CDR3, as DNA: TGTGCCAGCAGTCGGACTGTCTACGAGCAGTACTTC.

This clone was seen a single time. This chain uses TRBV27 with TRBJ2-7, with 7 positions matching TRBD1. The CDR3 is made up of 13 amino acids. V gave up 6 bases and J gave up 0 bases; unmatched junction bases: 2. Germline V gives CDR1 MNHEY, CDR2 SMNVEV (reference sequence). This CDR3 reads CASSRDSSYEQYF. CDR3 sequence (DNA): TGTGCCAGCAGCCGGGACAGCTCCTACGAGCAGTACTTC.

The chain joins TRBV7-2 to TRBJ1-3; D may be TRBD1 (6 bases). This CDR3 has 16 amino acids. Germline assignment: CDR1 SGHTA and CDR2 FQGNSA. Trimming shortened V by 5 bases and J by 4 bases, and 18 bases separated the two germline ends. For the CDR3, the DNA is TGTGCCAGCAGCCCAACGCGGGGGGGCCAGGGAAACACCATATATTTT. Translating it yields CASSPTRGGQGNTIYF.

This clone was recorded once. As DNA, the CDR3 is TGTGCCAGCAGCTTTGGTCCGGACTCAACGATTGAGTTCTTC. This sequence encodes CASSFGPDSTIEFF. The chain uses TRBV7-8 and TRBJ2-1; D perhaps matches TRBD2 (5 bases). The germline CDR1 and CDR2 sequences are SGHVS and FQNEAQ. The CDR3 is 14 amino acids. V was cut by 3 bases and J by 14 bases, with 20 bases left in between.

The V gene is TRBV5-1, the J gene TRBJ2-2, with TRBD1 matching over 10 bases. Germline loops: CDR1 SGHRS, CDR2 YFSETQ. V was pared by 4 bases and J by 5 bases, with 11 bases of the junction left unmatched. This CDR3 comprises 17 residues. The CDR3 region has the DNA TGCGCCAGCAGCCCCCTTGGACAGGGGGGTAAGACCGGGGAGCTGTTTTTT. Translation: CASSPLGQGGKTGELFF.

The chain links TRBV4-3 to TRBJ1-1, with D possibly TRBD1 on 6 matching bases. This CDR3 is 14 amino acids long. Germline V CDR1 and CDR2: LGHNA, YSLEER. Trimming removed 3 bases from V and 3 bases from J, with 11 bases in between. Here the CDR3 DNA reads TGCGCCAGCAGCCAGGAGTGGACAGACACTGAAGCTTTCTTT. Its translation: CASSQEWTDTEAFF.

The chain uses TRBV12-5 and TRBJ2-1, with 10 positions matching TRBD2. CDR1 is LGHNT and CDR2 is FRNRAP in the germline V gene. V lost 9 bases to trimming and J lost 7 bases; unmatched junction nucleotides: 9. CDR3 length: 14 amino acids. The CDR3 loop is CARLVAGGMNEQFF. CDR3 sequence (DNA): TGTGCTAGGTTGGTAGCGGGGGGCATGAATGAGCAGTTCTTC.

The chain joins TRBV13 to TRBJ1-2; 8 nucleotides line up with TRBD1. Trimming cost V 4 bases and J 6 bases; bases outside gene matches: 1. Germline V CDR1 and CDR2: PRHDT, FYEKMQ (reference sequence). The CDR3 spans 12 residues. The CDR3, as DNA: TGTGCCAGCAGCTACAGGGGGGATGGCTACACCTTC. This codes for CASSYRGDGYTF. Variable domain in full (rest from reference TRBV13 and TRBJ1-2): AAGVIQSPRHLIKEKRETATLKCYPIPRHDTVYWYQQGPGQDPQFLISFYEKMQSDKGSIPDRFSAQQFSDYHSELNMSSLELGDSALYFCASSYRGDGYTFGSGTRLTVV.

The chain recombines TRBV9 with TRBJ1-5, with D uncertain. V lost 6 bases, J lost 8 bases, and 6 bases lay in between. CDR3 length equals 10 residues. Germline assignment: CDR1 SGDLS and CDR2 YYNGEE. The CDR3 DNA reads as TGTGCCAGCACACTCGAGCCCCAGCATTTT. This gives the protein CASTLEPQHF.

The chain uses TRBV27 and TRBJ2-7; D is possibly TRBD2 (5 bases). The CDR3 runs 12 residues. With 5 bases removed from V and 6 bases from J, the gap between germline ends came to 11 bases. Per germline, CDR1 MNHEY and CDR2 SMNVEV (reference sequence). CDR3 residues: CASSPSGTEQYF. The CDR3 region has the DNA TGTGCCAGCAGTCCCTCGGGAACCGAGCAGTACTTC.

The chain joins TRBV5-1 to TRBJ2-3, with 8 nucleotides matching TRBD2. The V segment lost 2 bases and the J segment 5 bases; nucleotides outside the gene matches: 7. The CDR3 has 15 residues. Germline CDR1 SGHRS, CDR2 YFSETQ. The CDR3 loop is CASSLSGTSQDTQYF. The CDR3 region has the DNA TGCGCCAGCAGCTTATCCGGGACTAGTCAAGATACGCAGTATTTT. Full variable domain (missing parts from reference TRBV5-1 and TRBJ2-3): KAGVTQTPRYLIKTRGQQVTLSCSPISGHRSVSWYQQTPGQGLQFLFEYFSETQRNKGNFPGRFSGRQFSNSRSEMNVSTLELGDSALYLCASSLSGTSQDTQYFGPGTRLTVL.

The rearrangement joins TRBV7-9 to TRBJ1-2; D not resolved. V lost 5 bases, J lost 8 bases, and 21 bases lay in between. The CDR3 consists of 15 residues. Germline lookup yields CDR1 SEHNR and CDR2 FQNEAQ (reference sequence). CDR3 in amino acids: CASSLASVREGGYTF. DNA for the CDR3: TGTGCCAGCAGCCTGGCTTCAGTTCGGGAGGGCGGCTACACCTTC.

This chain uses TRBV7-9 with TRBJ2-7; 10 bases agree with TRBD2. This CDR3 comprises 15 residues. Germline loops: CDR1 SEHNR, CDR2 FQNEAQ (reference sequence). V was pared by 4 bases and J by 2 bases, with 5 bases of the junction left unmatched. CDR3 loop: CASSSPSGGTYEQYF. The CDR3 coding sequence is TGTGCCAGCAGCTCACCTAGCGGGGGCACCTACGAGCAGTACTTC.

J is TRBJ2-1 and V is TRBV6-5; a weak D match, TRBD2 (7 bases). The CDR3 has 15 amino acids. V dropped 4 bases and J dropped 8 bases, with 18 bases sitting between them. Germline-derived CDR1 and CDR2 are MNHEY and SVGAGI. The CDR3 sequence: CASSLGLGGHHEQFF. DNA for the CDR3: TGTGCCAGCAGTTTGGGTCTGGGGGGGCATCATGAGCAGTTCTTC.

J is TRBJ2-3 and V is TRBV4-2; 15 bases are shared with TRBD2. The CDR3 is 21 amino acids. Per the germline V gene, CDR1 is LGHNA and CDR2 is YNFKEQ. The trim removed 1 base at V and 2 bases at J, leaving 13 bases unmatched. The CDR3 coding sequence is TGTGCCAGCAGCCAAGTATTCCGGACTAGCGGGGGGGCGGGAGACACAGATACGCAGTATTTT. This translates into CASSQVFRTSGGAGDTDTQYF.

This clone has more than one count but fewer than ten. The chain joins TRBV6-6 to TRBJ1-1, with D tentatively TRBD1 (6 bases). V lost 2 bases, J lost 5 bases, and 12 bases lay in between. The CDR3 is 14 amino acids. Germline V CDR1 and CDR2: MNHNY, SVGAGI (reference sequence). CDR3 in DNA: TGTGCCAGCAGTTACACAGGGCGAAAGACTGAAGCTTTCTTT. It codes for CASSYTGRKTEAFF.

This clone has only one observation. The gene calls are TRBV7-3 and TRBJ2-2; D unresolved. CDR3 length equals 13 residues. The V and J ends lost 5 bases and 2 bases respectively, with 6 bases between them. CDR1 and CDR2 from the germline V gene are SGHTA and FQGTGA. The CDR3 nucleotides read TGTGCCAGCAGCCCCAGTAACACCGGGGAGCTGTTTTTT. The encoded protein is CASSPSNTGELFF.

The chain recombines TRBV7-2 with TRBJ1-5, with D hard to call. CDR1 and CDR2 (germline): SGHTA, FQGNSA. Trimming removed 2 bases from V and 5 bases from J, with 16 bases in between. The CDR3 is made up of 16 amino acids. CDR3 region: CASSLSHGRTYQPQHF. DNA for the CDR3: TGTGCCAGCAGCTTATCTCATGGCAGAACCTATCAGCCCCAGCATTTT. The variable domain in full, completed from reference TRBV7-2 and TRBJ1-5, reads GAGVSQSPSNKVTEKGKDVELRCDPISGHTALYWYRQSLGQGLEFLIYFQGNSAPDKSGLPSDRFSAERTGGSVSTLTIQRTQQEDSAVYLCASSLSHGRTYQPQHFGDGTRLSIL.

This chain links TRBV30 with TRBJ1-5; the D gene is possibly TRBD1 (6 bases). Germline V lookup: CDR1 GTSNPN, CDR2 SVGIG (reference sequence). V lost 1 base to trimming and J lost 6 bases, with 13 bases between them. The length of the CDR3 is 14 residues. The DNA for the CDR3 is TGTGCCTGGAGTGAGACAGGTGGCAGTCAGCCCCAGCATTTT. The encoded protein is CAWSETGGSQPQHF.

This clone was detected only once. The rearrangement uses TRBV5-1 and TRBJ1-3; 8 bases agree with TRBD1. This CDR3 contains 15 residues. V lost 4 bases and J lost 1; bases outside the gene matches: 4. Germline V CDR1 and CDR2: SGHRS, YFSETQ. CDR3 nucleotide sequence: TGCGCCAGCAGCCCAGGGGGCGAATCTGGAAACACCATATATTTT. Encoded protein: CASSPGGESGNTIYF.

V is TRBV13 and J is TRBJ2-3; a possible D gene is TRBD1 (6 bases). Germline V gives CDR1 PRHDT, CDR2 FYEKMQ (reference sequence). Between the trimmed V and J ends, which lost 5 bases and 6 bases, there was a span of 18 bases. CDR3 length: 15 residues. The CDR3 nucleotides are TGTGCCAGCAGCGGGGGCCCTTCCGTGTGGGATACGCAGTATTTT. Protein sequence: CASSGGPSVWDTQYF.